Given below is one T cell receptor (beta chain) in context. V gave up 1 base and J gave up 7 bases; unmatched junction bases: 17. Germline loops: CDR1 SGHRS, CDR2 YFSETQ. The CDR3 loop spans 19 amino acids. The sample belongs to a study of blood T cell repertoires in COVID-19. Across the whole study: T cells, B-cell-depleted T cells, or PBMCs supplied cDNA or gDNA.

Original analysis: Reference gene primers were amplified, and this amplification served to estimate nucleated cell counts. Clones were read by immunoSEQ multiplex PCR, and TCRdb kept only the in-frame ones, dropping some. Clone size and V and J calls were adopted from that table, with D and trimming inferred from the DNA. The sample contains fewer than 300,000 clones, more than 70% of which appear only once. The receptor's source is a man older than 75 with acute or convalescent COVID-19. The specimen was peripheral blood. V and J are TRBV5-1 and TRBJ2-1, with 10 nucleotides matching TRBD2. CDR3 loop: CASSLPTSVAGGVGNEQFF. The CDR3 nucleotides are TGCGCCAGCAGCTTGCCGACGTCGGTAGCGGGAGGCGTAGGGAATGAGCAGTTCTTC.